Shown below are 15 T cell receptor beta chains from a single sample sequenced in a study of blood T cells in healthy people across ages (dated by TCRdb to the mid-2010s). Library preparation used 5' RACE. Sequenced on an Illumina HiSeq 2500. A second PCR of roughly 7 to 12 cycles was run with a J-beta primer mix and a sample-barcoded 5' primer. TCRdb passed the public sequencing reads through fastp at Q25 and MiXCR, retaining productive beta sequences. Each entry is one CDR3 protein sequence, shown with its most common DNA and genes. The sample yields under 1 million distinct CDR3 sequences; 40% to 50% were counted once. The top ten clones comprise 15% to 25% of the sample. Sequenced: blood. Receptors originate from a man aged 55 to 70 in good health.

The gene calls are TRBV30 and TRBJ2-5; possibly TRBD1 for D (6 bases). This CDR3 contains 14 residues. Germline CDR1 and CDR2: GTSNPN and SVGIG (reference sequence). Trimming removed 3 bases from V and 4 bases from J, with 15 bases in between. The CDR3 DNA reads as TGTGCCTGGAGAGGGACAAGAGTTTTAGAGACCCAGTACTTC. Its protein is CAWRGTRVLETQYF.

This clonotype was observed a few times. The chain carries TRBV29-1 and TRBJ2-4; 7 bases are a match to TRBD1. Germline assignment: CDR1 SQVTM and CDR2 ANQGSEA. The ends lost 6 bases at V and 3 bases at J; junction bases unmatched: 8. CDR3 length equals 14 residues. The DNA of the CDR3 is TGCAGCGTCCCAGACAGGGCCGGCAAAAACATTCAGTACTTC. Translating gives CSVPDRAGKNIQYF.

CDR3 bases: TGCAGCGTTGAGCAGAATGGCTACACCTTC. Translating it yields CSVEQNGYTF. The chain uses TRBV29-1 and TRBJ1-2; D gene ambiguous. Germline-derived CDR1 and CDR2 are SQVTM and ANQGSEA. V lost 3 bases to trimming and J lost 6 bases, with 5 bases between them. The CDR3 has 10 amino acids.

The CDR3 loop reads CASTPRDQNSPLHF. CDR3 in DNA: TGTGCCAGTACACCCAGGGACCAGAATTCACCCCTCCACTTT. This chain links TRBV11-3 with TRBJ1-6; possibly TRBD1 for D (5 bases). V was trimmed by 9 bases and J by 7 bases, leaving 16 bases between them. CDR1 and CDR2 (germline): SGHNT, YENEEA. This CDR3 region has 14 residues.

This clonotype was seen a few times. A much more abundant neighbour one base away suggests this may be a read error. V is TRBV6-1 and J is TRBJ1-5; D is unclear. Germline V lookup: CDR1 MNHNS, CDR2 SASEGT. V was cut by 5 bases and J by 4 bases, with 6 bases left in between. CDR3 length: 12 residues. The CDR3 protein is CASSHGNQPQHF. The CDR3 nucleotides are TGTGCCAGCAGTCACGGTAATCAGCCCCAGCATTTT.

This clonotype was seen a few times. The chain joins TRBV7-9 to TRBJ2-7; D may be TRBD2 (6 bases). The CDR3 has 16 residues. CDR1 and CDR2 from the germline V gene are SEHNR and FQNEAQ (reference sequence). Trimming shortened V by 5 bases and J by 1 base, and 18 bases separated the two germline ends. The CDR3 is CASSPIPSEGSYEQYF. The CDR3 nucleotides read TGTGCCAGCAGCCCCATTCCTAGCGAAGGTTCCTACGAGCAGTACTTC.

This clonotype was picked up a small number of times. CDR3 nucleotides: TGCAGTGCCAAGGGACAGCTTAACTATGGCTACACCTTC. This translates into CSAKGQLNYGYTF. This chain links TRBV20-1 with TRBJ1-2, with 7 bases fitting TRBD1. V trimming: 6 bases; J trimming: 1 base; junction bases outside the gene matches: 5. The CDR3 loop spans 13 amino acids. The germline V gene has CDR1 DFQATT and CDR2 SNEGSKA (reference sequence).

In DNA, the CDR3 is TGTGCCAGCAGTTTTGGCAGCAAGGTAACTTTGGAGACCCAGTACTTC. Translation: CASSFGSKVTLETQYF. V usage is TRBV28 and J usage is TRBJ2-5; no clear D. The germline CDR1 and CDR2 sequences are MDHEN and SYDVKM. The CDR3 extends over 16 amino acids. V shed 3 bases and J shed 5 bases, with 19 bases lying between them.

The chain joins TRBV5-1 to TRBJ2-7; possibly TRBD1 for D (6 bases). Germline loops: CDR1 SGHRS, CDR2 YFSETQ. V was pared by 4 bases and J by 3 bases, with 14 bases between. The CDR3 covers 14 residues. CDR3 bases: TGCGCCAGCAGCGAAACAGGGTCAGGCTACGAGCAGTACTTC. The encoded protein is CASSETGSGYEQYF. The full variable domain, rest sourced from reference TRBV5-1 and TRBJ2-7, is KAGVTQTPRYLIKTRGQQVTLSCSPISGHRSVSWYQQTPGQGLQFLFEYFSETQRNKGNFPGRFSGRQFSNSRSEMNVSTLELGDSALYLCASSETGSGYEQYFGPGTRLTVT.

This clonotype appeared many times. The CDR3 nucleotides read TGTGCCAGCAGCTTCTACAATGAGCAGTTCTTC. Translation gives CASSFYNEQFF. The chain has TRBV7-2 and TRBJ2-1; D call uncertain. Germline lookup yields CDR1 SGHTA and CDR2 FQGNSA. CDR3 size: 11 residues. V was shortened by 3 bases and J by 3 bases, with 0 bases between the two germline ends.

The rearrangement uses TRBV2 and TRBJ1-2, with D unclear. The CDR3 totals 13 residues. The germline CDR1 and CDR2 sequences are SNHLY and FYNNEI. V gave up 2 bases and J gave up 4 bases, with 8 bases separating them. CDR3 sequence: CASSELVGYGYTF. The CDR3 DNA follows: TGTGCCAGCAGTGAATTGGTTGGCTATGGCTACACCTTC.

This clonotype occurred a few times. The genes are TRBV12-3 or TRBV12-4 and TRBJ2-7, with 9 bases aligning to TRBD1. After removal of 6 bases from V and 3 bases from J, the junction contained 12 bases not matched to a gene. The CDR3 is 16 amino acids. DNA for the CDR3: TGTGCCAGCAGGTCTTCTCAGGACAGGGGTCTCTACGAGCAGTACTTC. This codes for CASRSSQDRGLYEQYF.

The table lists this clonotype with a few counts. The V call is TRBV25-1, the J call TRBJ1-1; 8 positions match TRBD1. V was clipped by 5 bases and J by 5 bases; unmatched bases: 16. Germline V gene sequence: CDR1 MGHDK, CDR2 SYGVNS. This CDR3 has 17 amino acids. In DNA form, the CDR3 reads TGTGCCAGCAGTTTAGGGGAGACAGGGGCACGGGGGACTGAAGCTTTCTTT. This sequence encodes CASSLGETGARGTEAFF.

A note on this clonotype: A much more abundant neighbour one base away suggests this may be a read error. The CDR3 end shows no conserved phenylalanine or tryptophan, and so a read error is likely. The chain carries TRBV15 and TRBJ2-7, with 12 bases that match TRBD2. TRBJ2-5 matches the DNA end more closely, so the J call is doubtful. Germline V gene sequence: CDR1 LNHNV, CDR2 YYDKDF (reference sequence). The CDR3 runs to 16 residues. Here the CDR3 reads CATSGTLAGGRPTQYL. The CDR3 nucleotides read TGTGCCACCAGCGGAACCCTAGCGGGGGGGAGACCGACCCAGTACTTA.

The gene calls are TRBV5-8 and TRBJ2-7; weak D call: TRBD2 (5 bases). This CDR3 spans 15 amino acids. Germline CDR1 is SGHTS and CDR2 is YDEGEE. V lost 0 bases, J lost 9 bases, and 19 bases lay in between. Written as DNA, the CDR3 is TGTGCCAGCAGCTTGGTAACACTAGGTCTACGAGGGCAGTACTTC. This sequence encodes CASSLVTLGLRGQYF. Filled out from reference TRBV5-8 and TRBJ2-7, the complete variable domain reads EAGVTQSPTHLIKTRGQQATLRCSPISGHTSVYWYQQALGLGLQFLLWYDEGEERNRGNFPPRFSGRQFPNYSSELNVNALELEDSALYLCASSLVTLGLRGQYFGPGTRLTVT.